These 29 T cell receptor beta chains came from one sample sequenced in a study of T cell changes during pregnancy in multiple sclerosis. Clones were read by immunoSEQ multiplex PCR, and TCRdb kept only the in-frame ones, dropping some. The table includes tens of thousands of clones, 84% detected once. The specimen was CD4+ T cells from peripheral blood mononuclear cells, collected before pregnancy. The receptors shown here come from a female donor with multiple sclerosis, enrolled in a pregnancy study.

In DNA form, the CDR3 reads TGTGCCAGCTCACCCGGACAGGGAATCTCCGGGGAGCTGTTTTTT. Its protein product is CASSPGQGISGELFF. This rearrangement joins TRBV18 to TRBJ2-2, with 8 nucleotides matching TRBD1. J gave up 6 bases and V 3 bases, and 6 bases lay outside the gene matches. Germline V lookup: CDR1 KGHSH, CDR2 LQKENI. The length of the CDR3 is 15 residues.

The chain combines TRBV10-2 with TRBJ1-1; D gene ambiguous. Germline CDR1 and CDR2: WSHSY and SAAADI. The V and J ends lost 3 bases and 4 bases respectively, with 6 bases between them. This CDR3 comprises 12 residues. The CDR3 DNA is TGCGCCAGCAGTGATGTCTTCACTGAAGCTTTCTTT. This codes for CASSDVFTEAFF.

The chain joins TRBV28 to TRBJ1-2; 8 positions match TRBD1. This CDR3 region has 14 residues. The germline gives CDR1 MDHEN, CDR2 SYDVKM. Germline trimming cut 6 bases from V and 8 bases from J; bases unmatched to any gene: 11. CDR3 sequence: CASSPGTGRLGYTF. CDR3 in DNA: TGTGCCAGCAGCCCCGGGACAGGACGGCTAGGCTACACCTTC.

The rearrangement uses TRBV19 and TRBJ1-2, with TRBD1 matching 7 bases. From germline, CDR1 is LNHDA and CDR2 SQIVND (reference sequence). The CDR3 totals 14 residues. Trimming cost V 4 bases and J 7 bases; bases outside gene matches: 9. Here the CDR3 reads CASSTTPDRFGYTF. CDR3 DNA sequence: TGTGCCAGTAGTACAACTCCGGACAGGTTTGGCTACACCTTC.

The chain couples TRBV5-6 to TRBJ2-3; D may be TRBD1 (5 bases). Germline lookup yields CDR1 SGHDT and CDR2 YYEEEE. The CDR3 extends over 15 amino acids. Deletions cut 0 bases from V and 1 base from J, with 9 bases between. For the CDR3, the DNA is TGTGCCAGCAGCTTGGCGCAGGGCGGCACAGATACGCAGTATTTT. Translated: CASSLAQGGTDTQYF.

This rearrangement joins TRBV30 to TRBJ1-5, with TRBD1 as a possible D gene (6 bases). From germline, CDR1 is GTSNPN and CDR2 SVGIG (reference sequence). The CDR3 length is 15 residues. Trimming pared 4 bases from V and 4 bases from J, leaving 17 bases between. CDR3 region: CAWNVGTNYNQPQHF. The CDR3 region has the DNA TGTGCCTGGAATGTAGGGACAAACTATAATCAGCCCCAGCATTTT.

The V gene is TRBV11-1, the J gene TRBJ2-7; TRBD1 aligns across 10 bases. J was trimmed by 5 bases and V by 4 bases; bases with no gene match: 5. Germline-derived CDR1 and CDR2 are SGHAT and FQDESV (reference sequence). The CDR3 spans 14 residues. The CDR3 reads CASSSDRGSHEQYF. The CDR3 nucleotides read TGTGCCAGCAGCTCGGACAGGGGGTCTCACGAGCAGTACTTC.

The V gene is TRBV7-8, the J gene TRBJ2-3; D is uncertain. This CDR3 has 15 residues. V lost 7 bases to trimming and J lost 1 base, with 15 bases between them. The V gene's germline CDR1 is SGHVS and CDR2 FQNEAQ. Here the CDR3 DNA reads TGTGCCAGCACCCCGCTACCGAGCGGCACAGATACGCAGTATTTT. It translates to CASTPLPSGTDTQYF.

For this clone: The same CDR3 can be traced to other DNA sequences in this sample. This chain links TRBV25-1 with TRBJ1-4, with TRBD1 identical over 7 bases. Trimming cost V 4 bases and J 8 bases; bases outside gene matches: 4. CDR1 is MGHDK and CDR2 is SYGVNS in the germline V gene. CDR3 size: 13 residues. The CDR3 loop is CASSAGGSEKLFF. The CDR3, as DNA: TGTGCCAGCAGTGCAGGGGGAAGCGAAAAACTGTTTTTT.

A single count supports this clone. This rearrangement joins TRBV18 to TRBJ2-1; 10 nucleotides align to TRBD1. V was clipped by 3 bases and J by 1 base; unmatched bases: 6. Germline CDR1 is KGHSH and CDR2 is LQKENI. The CDR3 loop spans 17 amino acids. CDR3 sequence (DNA): TGTGCCAGCTCACCCTTGACAGGGGGCAATTCCTACAATGAGCAGTTCTTC. Amino acid sequence: CASSPLTGGNSYNEQFF.

The V call is TRBV5-8, the J call TRBJ2-7; D not certain. With 3 bases removed from V and 6 bases from J, the gap between germline ends came to 22 bases. The CDR3 is made up of 16 amino acids. CDR1 SGHTS and CDR2 YDEGEE come from the germline V gene. This CDR3 is CASSSPRVTLRSEQYF. CDR3 DNA sequence: TGTGCCAGCAGCTCCCCCCGTGTGACTTTAAGAAGCGAGCAGTACTTC.

The rearrangement uses TRBV5-1 and TRBJ2-5; no firm D call. Trimming took off 3 bases at V and 5 bases at J, with 5 bases between the two ends. The CDR3 is made up of 11 amino acids. Germline CDR1 is SGHRS and CDR2 is YFSETQ. The CDR3 DNA reads TGCGCCAGCAGCTGGGCGGAGACCCAGTACTTC. This translates into CASSWAETQYF. The variable domain in full, completed from reference TRBV5-1 and TRBJ2-5, reads KAGVTQTPRYLIKTRGQQVTLSCSPISGHRSVSWYQQTPGQGLQFLFEYFSETQRNKGNFPGRFSGRQFSNSRSEMNVSTLELGDSALYLCASSWAETQYFGPGTRLLVL.

This clone was seen a handful of times. The chain joins TRBV29-1 to TRBJ1-3; D ambiguous. This CDR3 comprises 13 residues. Trimming removed 3 bases at V and 0 bases at J, with 6 bases between. Germline V CDR1 and CDR2: SQVTM, ANQGSEA. CDR3 sequence reads: CSVEAGSGNTIYF. The CDR3 DNA reads as TGCAGCGTTGAGGCGGGCTCTGGAAACACCATATATTTT.

This chain joins TRBV7-9 and TRBJ1-5; TRBD1 matches at 10 bases. With 5 bases clipped from V and 5 bases from J, the junction kept 6 bases outside the gene matches. Germline lookup yields CDR1 SEHNR and CDR2 FQNEAQ (reference sequence). This CDR3 is 15 amino acids long. Written as DNA, the CDR3 is TGTGCCAGCAGCGGGGACAGGGGTGGCCATCAGCCCCAGCATTTT. Its translation: CASSGDRGGHQPQHF.

CDR3 residues: CASRQGAFGTEAFF. The CDR3 DNA reads TGCGCCAGCAGACAGGGGGCATTTGGCACTGAAGCTTTCTTT. The chain joins TRBV5-1 to TRBJ1-1; TRBD1 aligns across 9 bases. The CDR3 totals 14 residues. Germline CDR1 SGHRS, CDR2 YFSETQ. With 5 bases clipped from V and 4 bases from J, the junction kept 6 bases outside the gene matches.

The genes are TRBV21-1 and TRBJ1-2; the D segment call TRBD1 is taken from the table without a DNA check. TRBV21-1 is classified as a pseudogene. The CDR3 consists of 13 residues. DNA of the CDR3: TGTGCCAGGTTACAGGTAAGGAGCTATGGCTACACCTTC. Its translation is CARLQVRSYGYTF.

DNA for the CDR3: TGTGCCAGCAGCTTACGACTACTAGCGGGGAAATTAAATGAGCAGTTCTTC. As protein: CASSLRLLAGKLNEQFF. This chain links TRBV7-9 with TRBJ2-1; 10 nucleotides line up with TRBD2. Germline trimming cut 2 bases from V and 7 bases from J; bases unmatched to any gene: 11. The CDR3 contains 17 residues. The germline CDR1 and CDR2 sequences are SEHNR and FQNEAQ (reference sequence). The full variable domain, its missing parts supplied by reference TRBV7-9 and TRBJ2-1, is DTGVSQNPRHKITKRGQNVTFRCDPISEHNRLYWYRQTLGQGPEFLTYFQNEAQLEKSRLLSDRFSAERPKGSFSTLEIQRTEQGDSAMYLCASSLRLLAGKLNEQFFGPGTRLTVL.

This chain uses TRBV9 with TRBJ2-3, with a possible D match to TRBD1 (5 bases). This CDR3 spans 12 amino acids. V was cut by 3 bases and J by 9 bases, with 11 bases left in between. Germline V gives CDR1 SGDLS, CDR2 YYNGEE. CDR3 sequence: CASSATGTTQYF. The CDR3 region has the DNA TGTGCCAGCAGCGCTACAGGAACGACGCAGTATTTT.

This chain connects TRBV5-6 to TRBJ2-1; TRBD2 agrees at 7 bases. The germline CDR1 and CDR2 sequences are SGHDT and YYEEEE. The V gene end was trimmed by 4 bases and the J gene end by 3 bases; junction bases not matched to a gene: 1. The length of the CDR3 is 13 residues. This CDR3 reads CASSRTSYNEQFF. CDR3 sequence (DNA): TGTGCCAGCAGCAGGACTAGCTACAATGAGCAGTTCTTC.

The genes are TRBV19 and TRBJ2-7; 7 bases agree with TRBD2. The germline CDR1 and CDR2 sequences are LNHDA and SQIVND (reference sequence). This CDR3 has 14 amino acids. V was clipped by 5 bases and J by 3 bases; unmatched bases: 7. The CDR3 reads CASSSGGFGYEQYF. CDR3 coding DNA: TGTGCCAGTAGTTCGGGGGGTTTTGGCTACGAGCAGTACTTC.

The chain joins TRBV18 to TRBJ1-1; unclear D gene. Germline-derived CDR1 and CDR2 are KGHSH and LQKENI. The CDR3 sequence is 14 residues long. V was cut by 0 bases and J by 5 bases, with 10 bases left in between. The CDR3 is CASSPPGRFTEAFF. In DNA, the CDR3 is TGTGCCAGCTCACCACCGGGCAGATTTACTGAAGCTTTCTTT.

The chain joins TRBV27 to TRBJ2-5; 11 bases are a match to TRBD2. CDR3 length: 17 amino acids. CDR1 and CDR2 from the germline V gene are MNHEY and SMNVEV (reference sequence). After removal of 3 bases from V and 2 bases from J, the junction contained 8 bases not matched to a gene. The CDR3 protein is CASSFLAGGRFQETQYF. The CDR3 region has the DNA TGTGCCAGCAGTTTTCTAGCGGGGGGCCGATTTCAAGAGACCCAGTACTTC.

This clone was observed once. The chain joins TRBV7-9 to TRBJ2-5, with 10 bases matching TRBD1. CDR3 length equals 14 residues. V shed 5 bases and J 4 bases; nucleotides not matched to a gene: 4. The germline CDR1 and CDR2 sequences are SEHNR and FQNEAQ (reference sequence). CDR3 in amino acids: CASSRGDRGETQYF. CDR3 DNA: TGTGCCAGCAGCCGTGGGGACAGGGGAGAGACCCAGTACTTC.

The genes are TRBV10-2 and TRBJ2-1; D might be TRBD2 (5 bases). Trimming removed 4 bases at V and 3 bases at J, with 22 bases between. The CDR3 is made up of 18 amino acids. Germline-derived CDR1 and CDR2 are WSHSY and SAAADI. CDR3 region: CASSVPTRRGSNYNEQFF. In DNA, the CDR3 is TGCGCCAGCAGTGTGCCGACGCGACGAGGGAGTAACTACAATGAGCAGTTCTTC.

This chain joins TRBV27 and TRBJ1-2, with TRBD1 matching over 7 bases. CDR3 length: 15 residues. Germline assignment: CDR1 MNHEY and CDR2 SMNVEV (reference sequence). The V and J ends lost 4 bases and 5 bases, in that order; junction bases with no gene match: 10. CDR3 DNA sequence: TGTGCCAGCAGTTCTCGCCGGGACAGCGATTATGGCTACACCTTC. Its translation is CASSSRRDSDYGYTF.

This clone was seen once. The chain carries TRBV10-3 and TRBJ2-1, with 10 bases matching TRBD2. The CDR3 loop spans 14 amino acids. CDR1 ENHRY and CDR2 SYGVKD come from the germline V gene. Trimming took 3 bases from V and 10 from J; bases not matched to a gene: 6. CDR3 protein: CAISEERGGREQFF. The CDR3 DNA sequence: TGTGCCATCAGTGAAGAGCGGGGGGGCAGGGAGCAGTTCTTC.

The CDR3 here is CASSEQVKAFF. CDR3 coding DNA: TGTGCCAGCAGTGAACAGGTTAAAGCTTTCTTT. The rearrangement links TRBV2 to TRBJ1-1; no clear D. Germline CDR1 is SNHLY and CDR2 is FYNNEI. This CDR3 has 11 amino acids. V shed 2 bases and J shed 9 bases, with 7 bases lying between them.

The V call is TRBV19, the J call TRBJ2-5; D uncertain. The CDR3 sequence is 12 residues long. V was trimmed by 6 bases and J by 5 bases, leaving 10 bases between them. The germline CDR1 and CDR2 sequences are LNHDA and SQIVND (reference sequence). The DNA for the CDR3 is TGTGCCAGTAGGTCAGCGAGTGAGACCCAGTACTTC. Translating gives CASRSASETQYF.

CDR3 DNA: TGTGCCAGCAGTTACATGGACAAAAATTCACCCCTCCACTTT. Translation gives CASSYMDKNSPLHF. The V and J genes are TRBV6-5 and TRBJ1-6; D is perhaps TRBD1 (5 bases). The CDR3 is 14 residues long. Germline assignment: CDR1 MNHEY and CDR2 SVGAGI. The ends were cut back, 2 bases at V and 7 bases at J, with 9 bases in the middle.